The 27 T cell receptor beta chains given below trace back to one sample, sequenced in a study of blood T cell repertoires in COVID-19 (TCRdb year 2020). Libraries were constructed by the immunoSEQ multiplex PCR assay. Drawn from immuneACCESS, this table holds only the in-frame rearrangements with V and J called that TCRdb kept. Clones are partly lost; checked studies trace under half to an unresolved V gene and leave the rest unexplained. In all, the sample holds approximately 400,000 clones, and 88% of those were seen once. The ten biggest clones cover 10% to 15% of the sample. Sequenced: peripheral blood. Receptors were obtained from a woman aged 45-65 years with COVID-19, enrolled during active disease.

The chain carries TRBV2 and TRBJ1-4; no clear D gene. Germline CDR1 is SNHLY and CDR2 is FYNNEI. V was shortened by 6 bases and J by 6 bases, with 17 bases between the two germline ends. The CDR3 consists of 15 residues. CDR3 residues: CASSPGIGVYEKLFF. The CDR3, as DNA: TGTGCCAGCAGCCCCGGGATTGGGGTTTATGAAAAACTGTTTTTT.

This chain joins TRBV2 and TRBJ1-1; D perhaps matches TRBD1 (6 bases). The germline gives CDR1 SNHLY, CDR2 FYNNEI. This CDR3 region has 16 residues. The V and J ends lost 7 bases and 5 bases respectively, with 23 bases between them. Here the CDR3 reads CASTTSQGRVKTEAFF. The CDR3 DNA follows: TGTGCCAGCACCACCAGTCAGGGGAGGGTAAAAACTGAAGCTTTCTTT.

The V call is TRBV19, the J call TRBJ2-1; D might be TRBD2 (5 bases). CDR1 is LNHDA and CDR2 is SQIVND in the germline V gene (reference sequence). The V and J ends lost 3 bases and 3 bases respectively, with 9 bases between them. The CDR3 runs to 14 residues. CDR3 sequence (DNA): TGTGCCAGTAGTATCGGACTCGTCTACAATGAGCAGTTCTTC. Translated: CASSIGLVYNEQFF.

This chain uses TRBV28 with TRBJ1-6, with D possibly matching TRBD1 (6 bases). The germline V gene encodes CDR1 MDHEN and CDR2 SYDVKM. Trimming left V 7 bases short and J 11 bases short, with 12 bases between. This CDR3 is 12 amino acids long. The CDR3 sequence is CASNTGWTPLHF. DNA for the CDR3: TGTGCCAGCAATACAGGGTGGACACCCCTCCACTTT. The whole variable domain, filled in from reference TRBV28 and TRBJ1-6, reads DVKVTQSSRYLVKRTGEKVFLECVQDMDHENMFWYRQDPGLGLRLIYFSYDVKMKEKGDIPEGYSVSREKKERFSLILESASTNQTSMYLCASNTGWTPLHFGNGTRLTVT.

V gene TRBV7-2 combines with J gene TRBJ2-1; D might be TRBD2 (5 bases). Germline CDR1 and CDR2: SGHTA and FQGNSA. Trimming cost V 2 bases and J 16 bases, with 12 bases left between them. This CDR3 has 11 residues. The CDR3 sequence is CASSLRAGQFF. CDR3 nucleotides: TGTGCCAGCAGCTTACGTGCGGGTCAATTCTTC.

The chain joins TRBV19 to TRBJ2-2; TRBD1 aligns across 8 bases. The germline CDR1 and CDR2 sequences are LNHDA and SQIVND (reference sequence). V gave up 5 bases and J gave up 6 bases; unmatched junction bases: 8. The CDR3 loop spans 15 amino acids. The chain's CDR3 is CASSPRQGAAGELFF. In DNA form, the CDR3 reads TGTGCCAGTAGTCCCCGGCAGGGGGCGGCCGGGGAGCTGTTTTTT.

The chain is built from TRBV19 and TRBJ1-5; D ambiguous. CDR1 LNHDA and CDR2 SQIVND come from the germline V gene (reference sequence). The germline V and J ends were trimmed by 11 bases and 6 bases, with 11 bases remaining between them. This CDR3 comprises 11 residues. The CDR3 DNA reads as TGTGCCGAACGAGGCCCTCAGCCCCAGCATTTT. Translation: CAERGPQPQHF.

V usage is TRBV5-1 and J usage is TRBJ2-6; TRBD2 might be the D (5 bases). V lost 3 bases, J lost 0 bases, and 13 bases lay in between. Germline V lookup: CDR1 SGHRS, CDR2 YFSETQ. The CDR3 has 17 amino acids. CDR3 nucleotides: TGCGCCAGCAGCTGGACGGGGTCCCCCTCTGGGGCCAACGTCCTGACTTTC. This encodes CASSWTGSPSGANVLTF.

This clone was detected once. The chain employs TRBV4-2 and TRBJ2-2, with TRBD2 matching over 7 bases. Per germline, CDR1 LGHNA and CDR2 YNFKEQ. This CDR3 contains 15 residues. J gave up 5 bases and V 0 bases, and 3 bases lay outside the gene matches. CDR3 in amino acids: CASSQDTRGTGELFF. In nucleotides, the CDR3 is TGTGCCAGCAGCCAAGATACGCGGGGGACCGGGGAGCTGTTTTTT.

This chain uses TRBV28 with TRBJ2-7; unclear D gene. CDR1 is MDHEN, CDR2 SYDVKM, per germline. With 7 bases removed from V and 1 base from J, the gap between germline ends came to 8 bases. The CDR3 extends over 12 amino acids. CDR3 sequence: CASNVESYEQYF. DNA for the CDR3: TGTGCCAGCAACGTAGAGTCCTACGAGCAGTACTTC.

This chain links TRBV3-1 (or the pseudogene TRBV3-2) with TRBJ1-1, with 8 bases identical to TRBD1. Germline lookup yields CDR1 LGHDT and CDR2 YNNKEL (reference sequence). Trimming cost V 0 bases and J 10 bases; bases outside gene matches: 10. This CDR3 contains 15 residues. CDR3 in amino acids: CASSQDQSGGRAAFF. CDR3 in DNA: TGTGCCAGCAGCCAAGATCAGTCAGGGGGCCGGGCAGCTTTCTTT.

The chain combines TRBV7-6 with TRBJ1-4; no definite D call. The CDR3 covers 16 residues. Germline-derived CDR1 and CDR2 are SGHVS and FNYEAQ. V was pared by 5 bases and J by 2 bases, with 15 bases between. The CDR3 loop reads CASSGGPASTNEKLFF. CDR3 DNA sequence: TGTGCCAGCAGCGGAGGTCCAGCTAGCACTAATGAAAAACTGTTTTTT.

The J gene is TRBJ2-7, the V gene TRBV5-1, with 10 bases fitting TRBD1. Germline V lookup: CDR1 SGHRS, CDR2 YFSETQ. The CDR3 sequence is 13 residues long. V trimming: 3 bases; J trimming: 7 bases; junction bases outside the gene matches: 4. The CDR3 here is CASSWDRGGEQYF. In DNA form, the CDR3 reads TGCGCCAGCAGCTGGGACAGGGGTGGAGAGCAGTACTTC.

Only one count was recorded for this clone. The chain has TRBV9 and TRBJ1-2, with a weak D call TRBD1 (6 bases). V was trimmed by 0 bases and J by 4 bases, leaving 19 bases between them. The CDR3 runs to 17 residues. The germline V gene has CDR1 SGDLS and CDR2 YYNGEE. CDR3 sequence: CASSVDPRGGHFYGYTF. CDR3 nucleotides: TGTGCCAGCAGCGTAGATCCCCGGGGGGGACACTTCTATGGCTACACCTTC.

The J gene is TRBJ2-7, the V gene TRBV7-9; TRBD2 aligns across 11 bases. The germline V gene encodes CDR1 SEHNR and CDR2 FQNEAQ (reference sequence). V lost 10 bases and J lost 1; bases outside the gene matches: 12. This CDR3 has 16 residues. The CDR3 DNA reads TGTGCCACCGTAGGGACTAGCGGAACAGTTTCCTACGAGCAGTACTTC. Residues: CATVGTSGTVSYEQYF.

This clone was picked up one time. V usage is TRBV7-2 and J usage is TRBJ2-3, with 9 bases aligning to TRBD2. With V trimmed by 1 base and J by 4 bases, 9 bases remained unmatched. From germline, CDR1 is SGHTA and CDR2 FQGNSA. The length of the CDR3 is 17 residues. In DNA, the CDR3 is TGTGCCAGCAGCTTAGTCTGGGGCGGGGGGGCCGCAGATACGCAGTATTTT. Its protein is CASSLVWGGGAADTQYF.

V and J are TRBV20-1 and TRBJ1-2, with 8 bases identical to TRBD1. Trimming at V came to 3 bases and at J to 10 bases, leaving 10 bases not matched to a gene. Germline CDR1 DFQATT, CDR2 SNEGSKA (reference sequence). The CDR3 covers 13 residues. CDR3 residues: CSASRTGGFDYTF. The DNA for the CDR3 is TGCAGTGCTAGTCGAACAGGGGGGTTTGACTACACCTTC.

This chain joins TRBV6-5 and TRBJ2-1; D not resolved. V lost 7 bases and J 0 bases, leaving 13 bases between the germline ends. CDR1 is MNHEY, CDR2 SVGAGI, per germline. There are 15 residues in the CDR3. This chain's CDR3 is CASMIDTNSYNEQFF. CDR3 bases: TGTGCCAGCATGATAGACACAAACTCCTACAATGAGCAGTTCTTC.

The V and J genes are TRBV2 and TRBJ2-7; no clear D. V was cut by 7 bases and J by 5 bases, with 12 bases left in between. The CDR3 has 12 amino acids. Germline assignment: CDR1 SNHLY and CDR2 FYNNEI. The CDR3, as DNA: TGTGCCAGCAAGAGATTGGTCGACGAGCAGTACTTC. It translates to CASKRLVDEQYF.

The gene calls are TRBV13 and TRBJ2-7; no clear D. Trimming removed 5 bases at V and 6 bases at J, with 14 bases between. The CDR3 contains 13 residues. Germline values: CDR1 PRHDT, CDR2 FYEKMQ (reference sequence). The chain's CDR3 is CASSGGTRGEQYF. CDR3 in DNA: TGTGCCAGCAGCGGCGGCACGAGAGGCGAGCAGTACTTC.

The chain joins TRBV24-1 to TRBJ2-1, with 8 bases fitting TRBD2. This CDR3 is 13 amino acids long. Trimming took 4 bases from V and 7 from J; bases not matched to a gene: 2. The germline gives CDR1 KGHDR, CDR2 SFDVKD. For the CDR3, the DNA is TGTGCCACCAGTGACAGCGGGGGTAATGAGCAGTTCTTC. Translation gives CATSDSGGNEQFF.

The genes are TRBV28 and TRBJ2-1; D not certain. This CDR3 is 13 amino acids long. Trimming took 3 bases from V and 5 from J, leaving 8 bases between them. Germline CDR1 MDHEN, CDR2 SYDVKM. CDR3 amino acids: CASSFPTHNEQFF. The CDR3 nucleotides read TGTGCCAGCAGTTTCCCCACACACAATGAGCAGTTCTTC.

V gene TRBV3-1 (or the pseudogene TRBV3-2) combines with J gene TRBJ1-2; TRBD1 is a possible D gene (5 bases). Trimming cost V 5 bases and J 5 bases, with 15 bases left between them. This CDR3 is 14 amino acids long. Per the germline V gene, CDR1 is LGHDT and CDR2 is YNNKEL (reference sequence). As DNA, the CDR3 is TGTGCCAGCAGCTTGTCAAGGGGTTCTTATGGCTACACCTTC. Translated, it gives CASSLSRGSYGYTF.

V and J are TRBV5-6 and TRBJ2-1; 11 nucleotides match TRBD2. V was pared by 2 bases and J by 7 bases, with 2 bases of the junction left unmatched. Germline values: CDR1 SGHDT, CDR2 YYEEEE. This CDR3 has 14 residues. The CDR3 nucleotides are TGTGCCAGCAGCTTTCTAGCGGGGGGAAATGAGCAGTTCTTC. Protein sequence: CASSFLAGGNEQFF.

The chain has TRBV5-5 and TRBJ1-2; a possible D gene is TRBD1 (5 bases). Trimming shortened V by 1 base and J by 4 bases, and 14 bases separated the two germline ends. CDR3 size: 15 residues. The germline V gene encodes CDR1 SGHKS and CDR2 YYEKEE (reference sequence). The CDR3: CASSLRGDWGYGYTF. The CDR3 nucleotides read TGTGCCAGCAGCTTGCGTGGGGACTGGGGCTATGGCTACACCTTC.

V usage is TRBV11-1 and J usage is TRBJ2-1; 7 bases agree with TRBD1. J gave up 5 bases and V 8 bases, and 12 bases lay outside the gene matches. The CDR3 loop spans 15 amino acids. The germline CDR1 and CDR2 sequences are SGHAT and FQDESV (reference sequence). Here the CDR3 DNA reads TGTGCCAGCCGAGTGCCCGGGACAGAAAACAATGAGCAGTTCTTC. This codes for CASRVPGTENNEQFF.

This clone is a singleton in its sample. This sequence joins TRBV5-1 and TRBJ2-7; possibly TRBD1 for D (7 bases). V lost 0 bases to trimming and J lost 3 bases, with 13 bases between them. The germline V gene encodes CDR1 SGHRS and CDR2 YFSETQ. The CDR3 contains 15 residues. The CDR3 here is CASSLGTGGVYEQYF. The CDR3, as DNA: TGCGCCAGCAGCTTGGGGACAGGAGGGGTCTACGAGCAGTACTTC. Looking up the rest from reference TRBV5-1 and TRBJ2-7 gives the full variable domain: KAGVTQTPRYLIKTRGQQVTLSCSPISGHRSVSWYQQTPGQGLQFLFEYFSETQRNKGNFPGRFSGRQFSNSRSEMNVSTLELGDSALYLCASSLGTGGVYEQYFGPGTRLTVT.